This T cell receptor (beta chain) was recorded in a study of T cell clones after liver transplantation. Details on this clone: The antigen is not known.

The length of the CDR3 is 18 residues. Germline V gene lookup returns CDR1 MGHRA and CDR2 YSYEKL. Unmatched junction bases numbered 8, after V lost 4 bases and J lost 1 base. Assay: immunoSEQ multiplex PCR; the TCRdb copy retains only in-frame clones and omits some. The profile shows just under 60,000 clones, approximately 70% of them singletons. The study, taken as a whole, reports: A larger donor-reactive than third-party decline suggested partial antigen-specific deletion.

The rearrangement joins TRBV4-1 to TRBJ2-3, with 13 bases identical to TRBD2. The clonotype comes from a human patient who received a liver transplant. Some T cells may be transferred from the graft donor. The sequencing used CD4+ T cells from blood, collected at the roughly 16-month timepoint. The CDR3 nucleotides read TGCGCCAGCAGCCTCGGACTAGCGGGAGCAGGGGGCACAGATACGCAGTATTTT. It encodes CASSLGLAGAGGTDTQYF.